The 12 T cell receptor beta chains reported below all come from one sample, sequenced in a study of T cell repertoires in ileal Crohn's disease. TCRdb's table, derived via immunoSEQ multiplex PCR, lists solely in-frame clones and lacks some. Found here are about 8,400 clones, about 96% of them singletons; the top ten hold over 0.2%. The sample was ileal tissue. The source of these receptors is an adult with Crohn's disease.

The chain joins TRBV7-9 to TRBJ1-1; TRBD1 matches at 7 bases. This CDR3 comprises 12 residues. Germline CDR1 and CDR2: SEHNR and FQNEAQ (reference sequence). J lost 5 bases, V lost 4 bases, and 1 base had no gene match. The CDR3 DNA follows: TGTGCCAGCAGCTCGGACAGGACTGAAGCTTTCTTT. Encoded protein: CASSSDRTEAFF.

This clone is a singleton in its sample. The chain combines TRBV7-2 with TRBJ1-2; D call uncertain. Trimming took off 1 base at V and 5 bases at J, with 11 bases between the two ends. The CDR3 spans 14 residues. CDR1 and CDR2 (germline): SGHTA, FQGNSA. The CDR3 is CASSLGGAGYGYTF. In nucleotides, the CDR3 is TGTGCCAGCAGCTTAGGGGGAGCGGGGTATGGCTACACCTTC.

The chain joins TRBV4-1 to TRBJ1-1; a possible D gene is TRBD1 (5 bases). CDR1 is MGHRA and CDR2 is YSYEKL in the germline V gene. The V gene lost 2 bases and the J gene lost 0 bases, with 19 bases spanning the gap. The CDR3 runs 18 residues. The chain's CDR3 is CASSQQGPREIMNTEAFF. The CDR3 region has the DNA TGCGCCAGCAGCCAACAGGGCCCCCGCGAAATTATGAACACTGAAGCTTTCTTT.

The chain employs TRBV9 and TRBJ2-7; 7 nucleotides line up with TRBD1. The CDR3 is 16 residues long. Germline V gives CDR1 SGDLS, CDR2 YYNGEE. Trimming took 0 bases from V and 3 from J; bases not matched to a gene: 9. CDR3 loop: CASSVGVGRGNYEQYF. The CDR3 DNA sequence: TGTGCCAGCAGCGTAGGGGTGGGCAGGGGGAACTACGAGCAGTACTTC.

The V gene is TRBV11-2, the J gene TRBJ2-2; the D gene is possibly TRBD1 (5 bases). Trimming took 5 bases from V and 6 from J, leaving 13 bases between them. CDR3 size: 14 residues. Germline CDR1 SGHAT, CDR2 FQNNGV. DNA for the CDR3: TGTGCCAGCAGCCAAACACCAGGGTCCGGGGAGCTGTTTTTT. Translation gives CASSQTPGSGELFF.

This sequence joins TRBV4-2 and TRBJ1-4, with D tentatively TRBD1 (6 bases). Trimming stripped 0 bases from V and 7 bases from J, with 18 bases between. The CDR3 contains 17 residues. Germline CDR1 is LGHNA and CDR2 is YNFKEQ. CDR3 in amino acids: CASSQDEVGTSTEKLFF. As DNA, the CDR3 is TGTGCCAGCAGCCAAGATGAGGTCGGGACATCTACTGAAAAACTGTTTTTT.

V and J are TRBV27 and TRBJ1-6; 8 positions match TRBD1. Germline V gene sequence: CDR1 MNHEY, CDR2 SMNVEV (reference sequence). The CDR3 contains 17 residues. V trimming: 5 bases; J trimming: 4 bases; junction bases outside the gene matches: 10. CDR3 in amino acids: CASSRGAGGAYNSPLHF. CDR3 DNA: TGTGCCAGCAGTAGGGGGGCAGGGGGCGCGTATAATTCACCCCTCCACTTT.

This chain connects TRBV6-5 to TRBJ1-2; D possibly corresponds to TRBD1 (5 bases). Trimming shortened V by 0 bases and J by 6 bases, and 14 bases separated the two germline ends. This CDR3 contains 15 residues. Germline V gene data show CDR1 as MNHEY and CDR2 as SVGAGI. The CDR3 DNA sequence: TGTGCCAGCAGTTACTCGAAGGCGGGGCGGGATGGCTACACCTTC. The encoded protein is CASSYSKAGRDGYTF.

The chain recombines TRBV5-4 with TRBJ2-5, with D perhaps TRBD2 (5 bases). Germline values: CDR1 SGHNT, CDR2 YYREEE (reference sequence). Trimming removed 4 bases at V and 1 base at J, with 11 bases between. The CDR3 contains 14 residues. The CDR3 sequence: CASSHRDIQETQYF. The CDR3 DNA follows: TGTGCCAGCAGCCACCGGGATATCCAAGAGACCCAGTACTTC.

The rearrangement uses TRBV7-9 and TRBJ2-1; 9 nucleotides align to TRBD2. Germline V CDR1 and CDR2: SEHNR, FQNEAQ (reference sequence). After removal of 1 base from V and 9 bases from J, the junction contained 7 bases not matched to a gene. The CDR3 sequence is 15 residues long. The CDR3 DNA is TGTGCCAGCAGCTTAGGACTAGCGGTATTTGGTGAGCAGTTCTTC. This gives the protein CASSLGLAVFGEQFF.

This chain uses TRBV9 with TRBJ1-3, with no clear D. V was clipped by 4 bases and J by 7 bases, with 12 bases between them. Germline CDR1 SGDLS, CDR2 YYNGEE. The CDR3 is made up of 13 amino acids. The CDR3 here is CASSRRYGNTIYF. The DNA of the CDR3 is TGTGCCAGCAGCAGACGCTACGGGAACACCATATATTTT.

The chain is built from TRBV18 and TRBJ1-1; tentatively, D is TRBD1 (6 bases). The germline gives CDR1 KGHSH, CDR2 LQKENI. The CDR3 contains 13 residues. Trimming left V 7 bases short and J 0 bases short, with 9 bases between. Written as DNA, the CDR3 is TGTGCCAGCTACACAGGGATGAACACTGAAGCTTTCTTT. It encodes CASYTGMNTEAFF.